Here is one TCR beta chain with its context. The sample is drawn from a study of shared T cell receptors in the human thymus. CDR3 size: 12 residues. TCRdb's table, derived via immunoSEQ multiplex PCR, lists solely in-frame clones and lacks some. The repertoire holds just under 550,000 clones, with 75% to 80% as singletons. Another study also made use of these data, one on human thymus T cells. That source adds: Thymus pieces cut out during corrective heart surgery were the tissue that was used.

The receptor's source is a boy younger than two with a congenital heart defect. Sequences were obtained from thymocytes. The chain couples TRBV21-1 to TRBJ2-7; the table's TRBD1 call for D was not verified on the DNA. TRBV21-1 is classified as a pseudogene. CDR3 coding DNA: TGTGCCAGCAGCGAAGGGGGCCACGAGCAGTACTTC. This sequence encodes CASSEGGHEQYF.